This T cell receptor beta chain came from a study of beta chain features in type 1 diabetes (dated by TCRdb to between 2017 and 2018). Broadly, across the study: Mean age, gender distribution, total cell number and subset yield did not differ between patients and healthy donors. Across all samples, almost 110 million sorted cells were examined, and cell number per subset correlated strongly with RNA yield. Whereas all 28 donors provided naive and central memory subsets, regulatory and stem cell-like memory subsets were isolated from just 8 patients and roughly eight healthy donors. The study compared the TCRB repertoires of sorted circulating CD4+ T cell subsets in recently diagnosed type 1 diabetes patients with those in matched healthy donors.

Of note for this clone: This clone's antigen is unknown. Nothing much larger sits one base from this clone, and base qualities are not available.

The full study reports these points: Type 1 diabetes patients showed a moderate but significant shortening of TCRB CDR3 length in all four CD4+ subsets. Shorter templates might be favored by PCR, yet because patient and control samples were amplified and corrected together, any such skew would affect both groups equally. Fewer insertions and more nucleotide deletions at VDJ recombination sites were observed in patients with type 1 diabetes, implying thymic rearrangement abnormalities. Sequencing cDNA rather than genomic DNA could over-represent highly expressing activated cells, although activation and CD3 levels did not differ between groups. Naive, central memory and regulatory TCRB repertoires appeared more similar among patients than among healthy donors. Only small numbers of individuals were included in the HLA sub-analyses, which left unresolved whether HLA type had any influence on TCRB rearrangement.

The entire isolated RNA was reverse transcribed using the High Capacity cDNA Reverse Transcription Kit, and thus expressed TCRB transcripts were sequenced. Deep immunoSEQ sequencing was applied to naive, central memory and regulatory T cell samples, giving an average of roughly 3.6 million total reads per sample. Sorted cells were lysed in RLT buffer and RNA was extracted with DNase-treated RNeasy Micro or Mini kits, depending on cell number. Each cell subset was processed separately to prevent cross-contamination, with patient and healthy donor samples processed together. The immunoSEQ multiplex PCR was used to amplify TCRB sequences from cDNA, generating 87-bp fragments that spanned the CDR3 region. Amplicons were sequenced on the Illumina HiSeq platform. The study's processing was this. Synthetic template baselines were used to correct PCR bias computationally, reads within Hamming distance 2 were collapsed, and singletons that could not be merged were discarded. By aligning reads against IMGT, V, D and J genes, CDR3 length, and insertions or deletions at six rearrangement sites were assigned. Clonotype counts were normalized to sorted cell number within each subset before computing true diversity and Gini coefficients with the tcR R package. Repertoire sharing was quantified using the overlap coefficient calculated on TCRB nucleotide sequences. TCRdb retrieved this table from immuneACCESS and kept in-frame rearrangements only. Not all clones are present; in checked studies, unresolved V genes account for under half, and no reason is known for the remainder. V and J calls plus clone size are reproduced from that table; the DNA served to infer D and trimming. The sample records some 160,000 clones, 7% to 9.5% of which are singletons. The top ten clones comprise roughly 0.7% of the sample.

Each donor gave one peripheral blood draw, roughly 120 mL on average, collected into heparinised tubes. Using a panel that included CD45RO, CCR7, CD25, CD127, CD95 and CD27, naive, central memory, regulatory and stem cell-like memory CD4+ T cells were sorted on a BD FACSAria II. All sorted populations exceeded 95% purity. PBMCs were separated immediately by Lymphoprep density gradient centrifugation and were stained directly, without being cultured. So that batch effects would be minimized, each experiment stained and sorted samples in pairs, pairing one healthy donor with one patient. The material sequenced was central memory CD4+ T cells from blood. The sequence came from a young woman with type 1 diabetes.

The nucleotide sequence is TGCGCCAGCAGCTTTATTGGTAGCGGGAGGATGGAGACCCAGTACTTC. It encodes CASSFIGSGRMETQYF. Recombination linked TRBV5-1 to TRBJ2-5; 10 central bases correspond to TRBD2. CDR1 SGHRS and CDR2 YFSETQ were looked up in the germline V gene. For this chain, trimming is 2 bases at the V end and 5 bases at the J end, and the number of junction bases without a gene match is 9. The CDR3 measures 16 amino acids from cysteine to phenylalanine. Of all the DNA, just the CDR3 is kept, 48 bases in frame from base 1.